The source of this TCR beta chain is a study of OX40 agonist ivuxolimab in advanced cancers. Turning to the study itself: In this cohort, patients received ivuxolimab, an agonistic anti-OX40 (CD134) antibody. Among those enrolled, mean age was 60 years (range 23 to 79) and 82.7% were male.

Prior autoimmune disease or systemic immunosuppression barred patients. Profiled with immunoSEQ multiplex PCR; TCRdb holds only in-frame clones, not every one. Here the sample spans about 120,000 clones, around 93% being singletons. V was cut by 4 bases and J by 1 base, with 8 bases left in between. The length of the CDR3 is 13 residues. CDR1 SGHRS and CDR2 YFSETQ come from the germline V gene. General study findings and limits: Low normalized clonal expansion also occurred in some nonresponding patients.

In regard to this clone: The antigen remains undetermined.

The sample was CD4+ or CD8+ T cells sorted from blood, taken in a trial of the OX40 agonist ivuxolimab. This rearrangement joins TRBV5-1 to TRBJ2-5; D uncertain. The TCR originated in an adult with an advanced solid tumor such as melanoma, head and neck, liver or kidney cancer. The CDR3 spells CASSAAGQETQYF. The CDR3 DNA is TGCGCCAGCAGCGCGGCAGGCCAAGAGACCCAGTACTTC.